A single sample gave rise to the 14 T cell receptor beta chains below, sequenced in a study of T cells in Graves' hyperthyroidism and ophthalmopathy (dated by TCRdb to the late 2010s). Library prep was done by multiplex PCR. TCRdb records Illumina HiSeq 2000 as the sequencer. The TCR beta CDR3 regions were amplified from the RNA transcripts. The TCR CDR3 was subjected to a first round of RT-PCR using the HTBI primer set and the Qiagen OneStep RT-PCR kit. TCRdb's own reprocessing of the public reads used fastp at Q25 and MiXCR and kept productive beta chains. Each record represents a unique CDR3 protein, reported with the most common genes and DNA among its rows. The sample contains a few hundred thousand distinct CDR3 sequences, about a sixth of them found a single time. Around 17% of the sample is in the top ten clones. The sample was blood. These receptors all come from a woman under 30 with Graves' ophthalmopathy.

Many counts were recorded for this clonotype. In DNA, the CDR3 is TGTGCCAGCAGCTCGCGGGACAGACTCACAGATACGCAGTATTTT. It codes for CASSSRDRLTDTQYF. V and J are TRBV7-2 and TRBJ2-3; tentative D call: TRBD1 (7 bases). The germline V gene encodes CDR1 SGHTA and CDR2 FQGNSA. This CDR3 region has 15 residues. Trimming left V 4 bases short and J 2 bases short, with 13 bases between.

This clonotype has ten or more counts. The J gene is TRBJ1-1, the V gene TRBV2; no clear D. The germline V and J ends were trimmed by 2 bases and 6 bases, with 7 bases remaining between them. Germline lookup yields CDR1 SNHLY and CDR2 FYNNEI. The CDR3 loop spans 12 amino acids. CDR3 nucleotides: TGTGCCAGCAGTGAATTGGCAGCTGAAGCTTTCTTT. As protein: CASSELAAEAFF.

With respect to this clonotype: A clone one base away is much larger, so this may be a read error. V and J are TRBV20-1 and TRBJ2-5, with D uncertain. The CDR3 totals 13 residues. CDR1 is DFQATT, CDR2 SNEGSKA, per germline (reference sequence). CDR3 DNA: TGCAGCGACTTCGCTTCGTACCAAGAGACCCAGTACTTC. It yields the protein CSDFASYQETQYF.

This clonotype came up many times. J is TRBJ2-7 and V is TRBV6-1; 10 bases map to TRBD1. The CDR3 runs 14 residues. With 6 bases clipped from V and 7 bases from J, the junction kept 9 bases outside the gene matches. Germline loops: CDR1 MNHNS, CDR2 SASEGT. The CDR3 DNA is TGTGCCAGCAGGGACAGGGGGGTGAGTGGAGAGCAGTACTTC. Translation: CASRDRGVSGEQYF.

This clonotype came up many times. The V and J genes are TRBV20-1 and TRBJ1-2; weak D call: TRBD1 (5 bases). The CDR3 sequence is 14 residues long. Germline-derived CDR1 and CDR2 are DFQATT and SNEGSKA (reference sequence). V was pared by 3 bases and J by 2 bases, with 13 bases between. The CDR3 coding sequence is TGCAGTGCTAGTGTCACAGGCGCCAACTATGGCTACACCTTC. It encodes CSASVTGANYGYTF.

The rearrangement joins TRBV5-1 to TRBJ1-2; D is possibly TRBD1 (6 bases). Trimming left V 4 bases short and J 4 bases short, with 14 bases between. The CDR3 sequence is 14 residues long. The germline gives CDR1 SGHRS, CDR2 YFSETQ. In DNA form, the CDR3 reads TGCGCCAGCAGCCCGGGGACAACCTTCTATGGCTACACCTTC. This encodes CASSPGTTFYGYTF. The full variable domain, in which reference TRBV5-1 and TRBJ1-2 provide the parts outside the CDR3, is KAGVTQTPRYLIKTRGQQVTLSCSPISGHRSVSWYQQTPGQGLQFLFEYFSETQRNKGNFPGRFSGRQFSNSRSEMNVSTLELGDSALYLCASSPGTTFYGYTFGSGTRLTVV.

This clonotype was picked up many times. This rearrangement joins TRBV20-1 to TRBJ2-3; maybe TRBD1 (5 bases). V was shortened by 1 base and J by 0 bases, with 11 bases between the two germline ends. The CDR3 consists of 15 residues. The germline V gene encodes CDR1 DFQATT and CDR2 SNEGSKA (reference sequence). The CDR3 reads CSARGVKGSTDTQYF. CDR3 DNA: TGCAGTGCTAGAGGGGTCAAGGGGAGCACAGATACGCAGTATTTT.

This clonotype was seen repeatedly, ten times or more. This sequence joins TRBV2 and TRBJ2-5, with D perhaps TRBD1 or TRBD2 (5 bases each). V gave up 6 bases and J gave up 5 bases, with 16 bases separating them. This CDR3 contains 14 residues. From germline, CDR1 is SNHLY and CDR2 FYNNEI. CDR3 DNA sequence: TGTGCCAGCAGCCCCGGGACCCCCCTGGAGACCCAGTACTTC. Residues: CASSPGTPLETQYF.

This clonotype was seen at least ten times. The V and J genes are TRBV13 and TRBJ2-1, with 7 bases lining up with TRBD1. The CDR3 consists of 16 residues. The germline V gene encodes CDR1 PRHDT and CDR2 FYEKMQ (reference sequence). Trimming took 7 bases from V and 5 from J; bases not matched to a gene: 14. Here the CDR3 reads CASIEGAGGLDNEQFF. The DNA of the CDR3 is TGTGCCAGCATCGAAGGCGCAGGGGGTTTGGACAATGAGCAGTTCTTC.

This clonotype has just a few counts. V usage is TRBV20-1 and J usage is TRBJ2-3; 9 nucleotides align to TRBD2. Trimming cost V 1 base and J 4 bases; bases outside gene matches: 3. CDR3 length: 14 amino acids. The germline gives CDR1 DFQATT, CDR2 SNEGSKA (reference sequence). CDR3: CSARGGLAPDTQYF. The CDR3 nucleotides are TGCAGTGCTAGAGGCGGACTAGCGCCAGATACGCAGTATTTT.

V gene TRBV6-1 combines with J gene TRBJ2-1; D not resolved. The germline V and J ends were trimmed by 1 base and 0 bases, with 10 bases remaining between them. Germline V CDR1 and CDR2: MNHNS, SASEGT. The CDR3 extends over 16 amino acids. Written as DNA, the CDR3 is TGTGCCAGCAGTGAAGAACCGAGGATCTCCTACAATGAGCAGTTCTTC. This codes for CASSEEPRISYNEQFF.

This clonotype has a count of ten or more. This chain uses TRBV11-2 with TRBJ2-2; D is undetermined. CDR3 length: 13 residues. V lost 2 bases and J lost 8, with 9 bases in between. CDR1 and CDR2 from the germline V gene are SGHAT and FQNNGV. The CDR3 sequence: CASSLRVRGELFF. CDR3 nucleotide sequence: TGTGCCAGCAGCTTACGTGTCAGGGGGGAGCTGTTTTTT.

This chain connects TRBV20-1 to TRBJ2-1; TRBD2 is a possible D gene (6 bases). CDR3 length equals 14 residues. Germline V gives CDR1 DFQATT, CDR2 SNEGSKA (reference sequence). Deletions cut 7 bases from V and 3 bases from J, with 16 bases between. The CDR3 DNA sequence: TGCAGTGTCACGAGGGACTTGGACTACAATGAGCAGTTCTTC. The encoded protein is CSVTRDLDYNEQFF.

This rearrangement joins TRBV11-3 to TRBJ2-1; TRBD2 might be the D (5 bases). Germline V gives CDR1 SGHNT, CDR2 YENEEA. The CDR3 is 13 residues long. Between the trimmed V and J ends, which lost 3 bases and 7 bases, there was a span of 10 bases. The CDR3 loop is CASSFGLLNEQFF. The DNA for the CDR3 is TGTGCCAGCAGCTTTGGACTCTTAAATGAGCAGTTCTTC.